This is a list of T cell receptor beta chains from one sample in a study of T cell changes during pregnancy in multiple sclerosis. Assay: immunoSEQ multiplex PCR; the TCRdb copy retains only in-frame clones and omits some. Here the sample spans about 92,000 clones, 90% to 95% being singletons. The specimen comprised peripheral blood, sampled in the third trimester of pregnancy. The receptors stem from a female donor with multiple sclerosis, enrolled in a pregnancy study. Each CDR3 is given with its conserved first and last residue. D genes are given only for firm matches. Where a row states a size, it is once, few, many or the class of an expanded clone; other rows omit it.

D gene,clone size,CDR3 length,J gene,V gene,CDR3 protein,CDR3 DNA
TRBD1,.,15,TRBJ2-7,TRBV19,CASSFGTGGSYEQYF,TGTGCCAGTAGTTTTGGGACAGGGGGATCCTACGAGCAGTACTTC
.,.,11,TRBJ2-7,TRBV7-9,CASSFTYEQYF,TGTGCCAGCAGCTTTACTTACGAGCAGTACTTC
TRBD2,.,18,TRBJ2-1,TRBV28,CASTLWGPGGGSHNEQFF,TGTGCCAGCACTTTATGGGGGCCGGGAGGGGGATCTCACAATGAGCAGTTCTTC
TRBD1,.,17,TRBJ2-6,TRBV18,CASSRLQGAKGANVLTF,TGTGCCAGCTCACGGCTCCAGGGGGCTAAAGGGGCCAACGTCCTGACTTTC
TRBD1,.,14,TRBJ2-2,TRBV13,CASSLGQGGGELFF,TGTGCCAGCAGCCTGGGACAGGGGGGCGGGGAGCTGTTTTTT
.,.,12,TRBJ2-6,TRBV5-8,CASRARANVLTF,TGTGCCAGCAGAGCCCGGGCCAACGTCCTGACTTTC
.,.,14,TRBJ2-3,TRBV14,CASSRDFGTDTQYF,TGTGCCAGCAGCCGAGACTTCGGGACAGATACGCAGTATTTT
.,.,13,TRBJ2-7,TRBV27,CASSLAITGEQYF,TGTGCCAGCAGTTTAGCGATTACGGGGGAGCAGTACTTC
.,.,15,TRBJ1-1,TRBV7-8,CASSLENRVYTEAFF,TGTGCCAGCAGCCTCGAAAACAGGGTTTACACTGAAGCTTTCTTT
.,.,13,TRBJ2-1,TRBV27,CASSFGLYNEQFF,TGTGCCAGCAGTTTCGGACTGTACAATGAGCAGTTCTTC
.,.,10,TRBJ2-7,TRBV20-1,CSARGNEQYF,TGCAGTGCTAGAGGTAACGAGCAGTACTTC
.,.,15,TRBJ2-1,TRBV5-4,CASSSSGQLDNEQFF,TGTGCCAGCAGCTCGTCAGGACAGCTTGACAATGAGCAGTTCTTC
.,.,15,TRBJ1-2,TRBV7-2,CASSLEARQIYGYTF,TGTGCCAGCAGCTTAGAGGCTCGACAGATCTATGGCTACACCTTC
.,.,13,TRBJ2-7,TRBV6-1,CASRPWTSYEQYF,TGTGCCAGCAGGCCGTGGACTTCCTACGAGCAGTACTTC
TRBD1,.,13,TRBJ2-5,TRBV18,CASSPDRGETQYF,TGTGCCAGCTCACCAGACAGGGGAGAGACCCAGTACTTC
TRBD1,.,13,TRBJ2-7,TRBV6-5,CASSYGTVSEQYF,TGTGCCAGCAGTTACGGGACAGTAAGCGAGCAGTACTTC
.,.,12,TRBJ2-3,TRBV10-3,CAISELADTQYF,TGTGCCATCAGTGAGTTAGCGGATACGCAGTATTTT
.,.,13,TRBJ1-5,TRBV18,CASSLVGDQPQHF,TGTGCCAGCTCCTTGGTCGGGGATCAGCCCCAGCATTTT
.,.,14,TRBJ1-2,TRBV30,CAWSPLRTRSGYTF,TGTGCCTGGAGTCCCTTGCGGACAAGGAGTGGCTACACCTTC
.,.,14,TRBJ1-1,TRBV13,CASSMPQQGAEAFF,TGTGCCAGCAGCATGCCACAACAGGGAGCTGAAGCTTTCTTT
TRBD2,.,16,TRBJ2-4,TRBV13,CASRYTSGLAKNIQYF,TGTGCCAGCAGGTATACTAGCGGACTAGCCAAAAACATTCAGTACTTC
TRBD1,.,18,TRBJ2-2,TRBV7-9,CASSPPRRDRASTGELFF,TGTGCCAGCAGCCCACCTCGCCGGGACAGGGCGAGCACCGGGGAGCTGTTTTTT
.,.,15,TRBJ2-2,TRBV7-2,CASSPSRVNTGELFF,TGTGCCAGCAGCCCGAGCAGGGTGAACACCGGGGAGCTGTTTTTT
.,once,12,TRBJ2-7,TRBV7-6,CASSASPYEQYF,TGTGCCAGCAGCGCAAGCCCTTACGAGCAGTACTTC
TRBD1,.,15,TRBJ1-1,TRBV28,CASSAPRGLSTEAFF,TGTGCCAGCAGCGCACCGAGGGGGCTGTCCACTGAAGCTTTCTTT
.,.,14,TRBJ1-2,TRBV9,CASSAVGQGLSYTF,TGTGCCAGCAGCGCCGTCGGGCAGGGCTTGAGCTACACCTTC
.,.,12,TRBJ2-7,TRBV4-2,CASSHPGERIYF,TGTGCCAGCAGCCACCCCGGGGAGCGGATCTACTTC
TRBD2,.,19,TRBJ2-3,TRBV19,CASTPGLAGGPPSTDTQYF,TGTGCCAGTACCCCGGGACTAGCGGGAGGGCCTCCTAGCACAGATACGCAGTATTTT
.,.,14,TRBJ2-1,TRBV11-2,CASSFNLAYNEQFF,TGTGCCAGCAGCTTCAACTTAGCGTACAATGAGCAGTTCTTC
.,.,13,TRBJ2-2,TRBV11-2,CASSLILTGELFF,TGTGCCAGCAGCTTGATACTAACCGGGGAGCTGTTTTTT
.,.,12,TRBJ1-1,TRBV15,CATSRDGRGAFF,TGTGCCACCAGCAGAGATGGGAGGGGAGCTTTCTTT
.,.,15,TRBJ1-2,TRBV7-6,CASSAGLPANYGYTF,TGTGCCAGCAGCGCGGGACTGCCAGCTAACTATGGCTACACCTTC
.,.,11,TRBJ2-3,TRBV19,CASTSTDTQYF,TGTGCCAGTACTTCCACAGATACGCAGTATTTT
.,.,12,TRBJ2-7,TRBV7-2,CASSHPGNEQYF,TGTGCCAGCAGCCACCCGGGAAACGAGCAGTACTTC
.,.,13,TRBJ1-1,TRBV6-5,CASNLIQGTEAFF,TGTGCCAGCAATTTAATCCAGGGCACTGAAGCTTTCTTT
.,.,15,TRBJ1-1,TRBV30,CAWSTWGGENTEAFF,TGTGCCTGGAGTACCTGGGGCGGTGAGAACACTGAAGCTTTCTTT
TRBD1,.,14,TRBJ1-2,TRBV18,CASSGRQGIGGYTF,TGTGCCAGCTCAGGGCGACAGGGTATAGGTGGCTACACCTTC
.,.,14,TRBJ2-5,TRBV9,CASSGSQGQETQYF,TGTGCCAGCAGCGGTTCACAGGGTCAAGAGACCCAGTACTTC
TRBD1,.,14,TRBJ2-7,TRBV4-2,CASSPGQGFHEQYF,TGTGCCAGCAGCCCCGGACAGGGGTTCCACGAGCAGTACTTC
.,.,16,TRBJ2-1,TRBV6-4,CASSDSAGSSYNEQFF,TGTGCCAGCAGTGACTCTGCGGGTAGCTCCTACAATGAGCAGTTCTTC
.,.,13,TRBJ2-3,TRBV28,CAGQDRNTDTQYF,TGTGCCGGACAAGACAGAAACACAGATACGCAGTATTTT
.,.,15,TRBJ1-5,TRBV19,CASKRGGRSNQPQHF,TGTGCCAGTAAAAGGGGAGGAAGGAGCAATCAGCCCCAGCATTTT